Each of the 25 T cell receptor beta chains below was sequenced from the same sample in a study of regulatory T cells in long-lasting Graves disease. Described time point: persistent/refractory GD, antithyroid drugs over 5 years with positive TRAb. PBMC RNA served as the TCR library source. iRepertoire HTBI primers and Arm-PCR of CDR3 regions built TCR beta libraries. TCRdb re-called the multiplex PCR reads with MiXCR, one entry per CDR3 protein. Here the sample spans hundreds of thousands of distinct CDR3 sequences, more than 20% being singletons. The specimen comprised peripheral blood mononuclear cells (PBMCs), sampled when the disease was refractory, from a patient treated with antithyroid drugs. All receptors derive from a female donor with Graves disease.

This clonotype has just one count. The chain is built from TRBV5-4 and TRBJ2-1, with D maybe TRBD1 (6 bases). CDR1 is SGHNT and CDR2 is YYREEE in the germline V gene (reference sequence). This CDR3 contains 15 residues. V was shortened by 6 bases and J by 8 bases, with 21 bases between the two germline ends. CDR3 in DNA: TGTGCCAGCACCCCTCCCGGTTTTGGGGGCGATGAGCAGTTCTTC. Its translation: CASTPPGFGGDEQFF.

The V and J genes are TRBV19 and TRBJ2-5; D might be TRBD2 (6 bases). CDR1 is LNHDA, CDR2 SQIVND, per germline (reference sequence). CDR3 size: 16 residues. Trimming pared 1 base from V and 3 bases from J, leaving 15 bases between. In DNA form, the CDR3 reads TGTGCCAGTAGTATAGCCGTAGCTAGCGCTAAAGAGACCCAGTACTTC. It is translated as CASSIAVASAKETQYF. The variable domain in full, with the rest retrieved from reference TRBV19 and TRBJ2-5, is DGGITQSPKYLFRKEGQNVTLSCEQNLNHDAMYWYRQDPGQGLRLIYYSQIVNDFQKGDIAEGYSVSREKKESFPLTVTSAQKNPTAFYLCASSIAVASAKETQYFGPGTRLLVL.

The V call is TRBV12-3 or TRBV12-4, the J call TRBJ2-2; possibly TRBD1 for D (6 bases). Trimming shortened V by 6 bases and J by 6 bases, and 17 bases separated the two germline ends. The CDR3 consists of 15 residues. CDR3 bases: TGTGCCAGCAGCTACCTGGGACATCTAGCCGGGGAGCTGTTTTTT. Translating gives CASSYLGHLAGELFF.

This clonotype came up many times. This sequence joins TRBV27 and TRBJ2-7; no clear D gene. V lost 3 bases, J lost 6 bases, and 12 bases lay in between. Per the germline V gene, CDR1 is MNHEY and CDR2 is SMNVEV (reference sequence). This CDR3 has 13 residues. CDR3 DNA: TGTGCCAGCAGTTTGGGTCGATCTTTCGAGCAGTACTTC. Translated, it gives CASSLGRSFEQYF.

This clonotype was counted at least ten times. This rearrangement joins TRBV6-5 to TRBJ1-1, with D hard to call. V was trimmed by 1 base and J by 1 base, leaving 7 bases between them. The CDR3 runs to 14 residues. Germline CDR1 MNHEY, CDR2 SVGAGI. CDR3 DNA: TGTGCCAGCAGTTACTTCGACGGGAACACTGAAGCTTTCTTT. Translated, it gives CASSYFDGNTEAFF.

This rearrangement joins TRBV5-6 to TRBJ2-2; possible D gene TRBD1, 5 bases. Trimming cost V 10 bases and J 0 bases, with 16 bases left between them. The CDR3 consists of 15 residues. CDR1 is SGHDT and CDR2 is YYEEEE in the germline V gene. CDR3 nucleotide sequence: TGTGCCTACAGCGTTACAGGAGCGAACACCGGGGAGCTGTTTTTT. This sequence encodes CAYSVTGANTGELFF.

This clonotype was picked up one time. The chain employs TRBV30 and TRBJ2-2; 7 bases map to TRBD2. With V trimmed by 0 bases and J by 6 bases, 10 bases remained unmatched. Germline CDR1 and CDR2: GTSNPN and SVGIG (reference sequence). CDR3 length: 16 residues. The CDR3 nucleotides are TGTGCCTGGAGTGTACGAGCGGGGATGGGCGCCGGGGAGCTGTTTTTT. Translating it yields CAWSVRAGMGAGELFF.

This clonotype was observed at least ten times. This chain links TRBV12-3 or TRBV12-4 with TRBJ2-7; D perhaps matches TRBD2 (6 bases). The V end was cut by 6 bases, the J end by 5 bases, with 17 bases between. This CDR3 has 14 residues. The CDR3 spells CASSPFRRANEQYF. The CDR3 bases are TGTGCCAGCAGCCCATTCCGGAGGGCAAACGAGCAGTACTTC.

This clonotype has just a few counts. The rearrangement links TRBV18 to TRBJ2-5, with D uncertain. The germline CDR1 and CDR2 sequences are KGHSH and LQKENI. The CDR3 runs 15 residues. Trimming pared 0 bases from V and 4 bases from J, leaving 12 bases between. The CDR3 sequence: CASSPPSTRGETQYF. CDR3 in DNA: TGTGCCAGCTCACCACCATCTACCCGAGGAGAGACCCAGTACTTC.

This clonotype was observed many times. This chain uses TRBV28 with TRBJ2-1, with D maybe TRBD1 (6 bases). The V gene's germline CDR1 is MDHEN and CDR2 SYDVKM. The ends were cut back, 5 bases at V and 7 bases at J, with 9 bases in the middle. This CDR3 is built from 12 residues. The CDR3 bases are TGTGCCAGCAGTGAGGACAGTAATGAGCAGTTCTTC. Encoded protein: CASSEDSNEQFF.

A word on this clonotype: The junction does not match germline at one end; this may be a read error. Here the CDR3 DNA reads TGTGCCAGTAGTATAGGAGGGTTCATCAAATACAGGGATAACGACACTGAAGCTTTCTTC. Translated: CASSIGGFIKYRDNDTEAFF. The rearrangement links TRBV19 to TRBJ1-1; TRBD1 is a possible D gene (6 bases). CDR1 and CDR2 (germline): LNHDA, SQIVND (reference sequence). The CDR3 totals 20 residues.

The CDR3 DNA follows: TGTGCCATCATGTCGGAGAATAACTATGGCTACACCTTC. Translated: CAIMSENNYGYTF. The chain combines TRBV10-3 with TRBJ1-2; D is unresolved. V was shortened by 7 bases and J by 1 base, with 10 bases between the two germline ends. The CDR3 totals 13 residues. CDR1 ENHRY and CDR2 SYGVKD come from the germline V gene.

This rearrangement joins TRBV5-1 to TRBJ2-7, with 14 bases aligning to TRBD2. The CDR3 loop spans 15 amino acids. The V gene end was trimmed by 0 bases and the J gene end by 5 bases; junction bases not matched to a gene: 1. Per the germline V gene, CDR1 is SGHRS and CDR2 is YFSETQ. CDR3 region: CASSLEGLAGDEQYF. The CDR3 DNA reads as TGCGCCAGCAGCTTGGAGGGACTAGCGGGGGACGAGCAGTACTTC.

The CDR3 here is CASSPGLAFEQFF. CDR3 nucleotides: TGTGCCAGCTCACCGGGACTAGCATTCGAGCAGTTCTTC. V gene TRBV18 combines with J gene TRBJ2-1; 9 bases align to TRBD2. Germline values: CDR1 KGHSH, CDR2 LQKENI. The CDR3 runs to 13 residues. V was pared by 3 bases and J by 10 bases, with 4 bases of the junction left unmatched.

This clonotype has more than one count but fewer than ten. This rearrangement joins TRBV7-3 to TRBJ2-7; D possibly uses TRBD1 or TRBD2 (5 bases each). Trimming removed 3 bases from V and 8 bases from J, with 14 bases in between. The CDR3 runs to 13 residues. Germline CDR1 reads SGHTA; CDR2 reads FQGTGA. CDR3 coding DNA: TGTGCCAGCAGCTTGGGTAATCTGGGACAGCAGTACTTC. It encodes CASSLGNLGQQYF.

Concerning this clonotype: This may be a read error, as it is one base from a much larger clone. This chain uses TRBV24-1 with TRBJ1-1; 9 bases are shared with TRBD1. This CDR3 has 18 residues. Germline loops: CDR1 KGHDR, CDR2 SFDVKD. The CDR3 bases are TGTGCCACCAGTGATTTGCCCTTGGACAGGGGTTCAGACACTGGAGCTTTCTTT. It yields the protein CATSDLPLDRGSDTGAFF.

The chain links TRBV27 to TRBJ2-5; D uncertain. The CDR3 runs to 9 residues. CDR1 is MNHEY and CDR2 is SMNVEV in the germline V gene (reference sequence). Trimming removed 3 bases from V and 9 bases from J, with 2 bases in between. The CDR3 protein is CASSFAQYF. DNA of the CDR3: TGTGCCAGCAGTTTCGCCCAGTACTTC.

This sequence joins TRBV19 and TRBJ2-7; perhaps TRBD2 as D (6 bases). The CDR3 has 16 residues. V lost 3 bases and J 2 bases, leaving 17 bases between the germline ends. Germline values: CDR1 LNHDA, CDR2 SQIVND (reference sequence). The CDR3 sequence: CASSILGGGTPYEQYF. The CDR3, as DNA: TGTGCCAGTAGTATTCTGGGCGGCGGGACCCCCTACGAGCAGTACTTC.

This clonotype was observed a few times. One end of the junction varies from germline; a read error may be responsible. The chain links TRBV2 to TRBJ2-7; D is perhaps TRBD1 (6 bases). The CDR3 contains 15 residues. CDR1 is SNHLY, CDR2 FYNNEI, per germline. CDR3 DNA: TGTGTCAGCAGCGACCCGGGACAAGGACCCTACGAGCAGTACTTC. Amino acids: CVSSDPGQGPYEQYF.

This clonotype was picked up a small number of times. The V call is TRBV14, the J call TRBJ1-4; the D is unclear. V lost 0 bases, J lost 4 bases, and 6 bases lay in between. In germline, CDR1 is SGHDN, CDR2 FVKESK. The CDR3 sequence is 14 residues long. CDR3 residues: CASSQDRLNEKLFF. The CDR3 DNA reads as TGTGCCAGCAGCCAAGACAGGCTTAATGAAAAACTGTTTTTT.

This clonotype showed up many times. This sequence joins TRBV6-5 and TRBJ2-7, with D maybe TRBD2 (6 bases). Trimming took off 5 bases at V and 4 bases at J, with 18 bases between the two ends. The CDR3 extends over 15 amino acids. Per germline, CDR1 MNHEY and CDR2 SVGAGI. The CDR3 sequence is CASSTPSSGVYEQYF. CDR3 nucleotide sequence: TGTGCCAGCAGTACCCCGAGTAGCGGAGTATACGAGCAGTACTTC.

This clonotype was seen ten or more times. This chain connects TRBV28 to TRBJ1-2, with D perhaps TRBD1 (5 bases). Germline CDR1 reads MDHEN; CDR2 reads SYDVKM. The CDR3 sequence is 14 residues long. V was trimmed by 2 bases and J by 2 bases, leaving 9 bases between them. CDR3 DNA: TGTGCCAGCAGTTTAGGGGCTTCAAACTATGGCTACACCTTC. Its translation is CASSLGASNYGYTF.

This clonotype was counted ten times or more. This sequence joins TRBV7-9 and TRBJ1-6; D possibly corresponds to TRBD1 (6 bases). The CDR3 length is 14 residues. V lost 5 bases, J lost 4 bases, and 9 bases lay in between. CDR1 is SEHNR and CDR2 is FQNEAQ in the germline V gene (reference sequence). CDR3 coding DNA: TGTGCCAGCAGCCCGGACAGATATAATTCACCCCTCCACTTT. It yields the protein CASSPDRYNSPLHF.

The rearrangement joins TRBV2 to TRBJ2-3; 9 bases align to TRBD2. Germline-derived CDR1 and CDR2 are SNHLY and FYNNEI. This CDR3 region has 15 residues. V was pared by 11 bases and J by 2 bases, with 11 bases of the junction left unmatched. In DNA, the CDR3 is TGTGCCTCACGGGGGCTAGCGGGACCCACAGATACGCAGTATTTT. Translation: CASRGLAGPTDTQYF.

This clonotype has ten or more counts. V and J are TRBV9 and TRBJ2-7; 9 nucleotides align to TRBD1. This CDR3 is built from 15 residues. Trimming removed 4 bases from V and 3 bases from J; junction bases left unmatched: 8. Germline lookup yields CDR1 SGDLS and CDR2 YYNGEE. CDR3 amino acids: CASSPQGQGSYEQYF. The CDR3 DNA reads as TGTGCCAGCAGCCCACAGGGACAGGGAAGCTACGAGCAGTACTTC.